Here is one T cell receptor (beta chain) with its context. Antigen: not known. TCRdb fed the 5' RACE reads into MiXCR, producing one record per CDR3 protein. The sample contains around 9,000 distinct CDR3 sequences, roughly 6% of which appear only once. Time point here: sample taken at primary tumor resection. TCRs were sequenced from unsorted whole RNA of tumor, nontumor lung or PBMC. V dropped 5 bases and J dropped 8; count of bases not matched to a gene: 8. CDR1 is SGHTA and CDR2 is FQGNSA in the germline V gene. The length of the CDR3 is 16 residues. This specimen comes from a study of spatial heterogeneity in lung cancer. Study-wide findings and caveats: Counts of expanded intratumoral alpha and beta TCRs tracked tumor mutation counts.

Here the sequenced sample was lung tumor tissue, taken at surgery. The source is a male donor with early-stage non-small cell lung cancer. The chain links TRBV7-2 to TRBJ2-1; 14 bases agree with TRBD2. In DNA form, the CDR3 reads TGTGCCAGCAGCAGGGGACTAGCGGGGGTGGCTTATGAGCAGTTCTTC. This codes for CASSRGLAGVAYEQFF. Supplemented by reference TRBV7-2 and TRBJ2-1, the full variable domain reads GAGVSQSPSNKVTEKGKDVELRCDPISGHTALYWYRQSLGQGLEFLIYFQGNSAPDKSGLPSDRFSAERTGGSVSTLTIQRTQQEDSAVYLCASSRGLAGVAYEQFFGPGTRLTVL.